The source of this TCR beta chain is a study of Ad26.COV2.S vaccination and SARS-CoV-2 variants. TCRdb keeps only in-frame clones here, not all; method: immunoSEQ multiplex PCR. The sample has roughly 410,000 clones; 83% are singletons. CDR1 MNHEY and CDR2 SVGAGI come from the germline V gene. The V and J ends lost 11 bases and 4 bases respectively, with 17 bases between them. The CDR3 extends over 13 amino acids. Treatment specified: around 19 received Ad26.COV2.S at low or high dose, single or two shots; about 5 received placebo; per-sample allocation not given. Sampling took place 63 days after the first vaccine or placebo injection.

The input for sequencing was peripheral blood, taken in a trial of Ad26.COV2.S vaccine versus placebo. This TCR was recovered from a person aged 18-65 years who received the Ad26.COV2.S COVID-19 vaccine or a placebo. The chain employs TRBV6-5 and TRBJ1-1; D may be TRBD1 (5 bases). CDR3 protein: CAAAGWGSTEAFF. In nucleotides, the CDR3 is TGTGCCGCAGCAGGTTGGGGGAGCACTGAAGCTTTCTTT.